The rows below give T cell receptor beta chains drawn from one sample of a study of blood T cell repertoires in COVID-19. Method: immunoSEQ multiplex PCR; TCRdb's copy keeps in-frame clones and lacks some. The sample includes approximately 71,000 clones, roughly nine tenths seen only once; the top ten take about 5.1%. Input material: peripheral blood. These receptors all stem from a woman aged 18-35 years with acute or convalescent COVID-19. Each CDR3 is given with its conserved first and last residue. Fields, in order: D gene, clone size, J gene, V gene, CDR3 protein, CDR3 DNA. A D gene is named only where the DNA matches it firmly. Clone size is given for some rows only: seen once, a few or many times, or a class if the clone is expanded.

D gene: .; clone size: .; J gene: TRBJ2-1; V gene: TRBV27; CDR3 protein: CASGGSSVEQFF; CDR3 DNA: TGTGCCAGCGGGGGGTCTAGCGTCGAGCAGTTCTTC
D gene: .; clone size: .; J gene: TRBJ2-3; V gene: TRBV21-1; CDR3 protein: CASSKRGPSTQYF; CDR3 DNA: TGTGCCAGCAGCAAAAGGGGCCCTTCGACGCAGTATTTT
D gene: TRBD2; clone size: .; J gene: TRBJ2-5; V gene: TRBV5-1; CDR3 protein: CASSAGLAGVQETQYF; CDR3 DNA: TGCGCCAGCAGCGCTGGACTAGCGGGAGTACAAGAGACCCAGTACTTC
D gene: TRBD1; clone size: once; J gene: TRBJ2-7; V gene: TRBV27; CDR3 protein: CASSRAGTGFEQYF; CDR3 DNA: TGTGCCAGCAGCCGTGCCGGGACAGGCTTCGAGCAGTACTTC
D gene: .; clone size: .; J gene: TRBJ2-5; V gene: TRBV6-5; CDR3 protein: CASSRTVPGETQYF; CDR3 DNA: TGTGCCAGCAGTAGGACAGTTCCAGGGGAGACCCAGTACTTC
D gene: .; clone size: .; J gene: TRBJ1-4; V gene: TRBV30; CDR3 protein: CAWSVVRNEKLFF; CDR3 DNA: TGTGCCTGGAGTGTAGTCCGGAATGAAAAACTGTTTTTT
D gene: TRBD2; clone size: .; J gene: TRBJ2-7; V gene: TRBV6-5; CDR3 protein: CASGWASGNSEQYF; CDR3 DNA: TGTGCCAGTGGGTGGGCTAGCGGGAATAGCGAGCAGTACTTC
D gene: TRBD1; clone size: .; J gene: TRBJ1-2; V gene: TRBV10-3; CDR3 protein: CAISAERSGTGNGYTF; CDR3 DNA: TGTGCCATCAGTGCCGAGAGATCCGGGACAGGGAATGGCTACACCTTC
D gene: .; clone size: .; J gene: TRBJ2-4; V gene: TRBV2; CDR3 protein: CASSEGGAKNIQYF; CDR3 DNA: TGTGCCAGCAGTGAAGGCGGAGCCAAAAACATTCAGTACTTC
D gene: .; clone size: .; J gene: TRBJ2-3; V gene: TRBV9; CDR3 protein: CASSPGLITDTQYF; CDR3 DNA: TGTGCCAGCAGCCCAGGACTAATCACAGATACGCAGTATTTT
D gene: TRBD1; clone size: .; J gene: TRBJ2-7; V gene: TRBV5-6; CDR3 protein: CASSVTGLEQYF; CDR3 DNA: TGTGCCAGCAGCGTGACAGGGCTCGAGCAGTACTTC
D gene: TRBD2; clone size: .; J gene: TRBJ2-3; V gene: TRBV5-8; CDR3 protein: CASSLGLAGGLRTDTQYF; CDR3 DNA: TGTGCCAGCAGCTTGGGACTAGCGGGGGGGCTGCGCACAGATACGCAGTATTTT
D gene: .; clone size: .; J gene: TRBJ2-3; V gene: TRBV2; CDR3 protein: CASSDQAGYTDTQYF; CDR3 DNA: TGTGCCAGCAGCGACCAGGCGGGGTACACAGATACGCAGTATTTT
D gene: TRBD2; clone size: .; J gene: TRBJ2-7; V gene: TRBV9; CDR3 protein: CASSVGLAGIDEQYF; CDR3 DNA: TGTGCCAGCAGCGTAGGGTTAGCGGGAATAGATGAGCAGTACTTC
D gene: .; clone size: .; J gene: TRBJ1-1; V gene: TRBV3-1/TRBV3-2; CDR3 protein: CASSRNRDRTEAFF; CDR3 DNA: TGTGCCAGCAGCCGCAACAGGGATAGGACTGAAGCTTTCTTT
D gene: .; clone size: .; J gene: TRBJ1-4; V gene: TRBV4-3; CDR3 protein: CASSQAPAGPSTNEKLFF; CDR3 DNA: TGCGCCAGCAGCCAAGCCCCCGCTGGGCCCTCAACTAATGAAAAACTGTTTTTT